This TCR beta chain was identified during a study of T cells in narcolepsy. For the study at large: Patients with NT1 or NT2 and healthy control donors were enrolled. Overall study results and limits: Healthy controls reportedly lacked the autoreactive clonotypes serially found in patients' blood. Same-patient CSF and blood CD4+ T cell clonotypes included HCRT-specific and TRIB2-specific autoreactive ones. No autoreactive T cell clone sequences appeared in some memory CD4+ repertoires.

The germline V gene encodes CDR1 MDHEN and CDR2 SYDVKM. The CDR3 length is 13 residues. With 6 bases removed from V and 4 bases from J, the gap between germline ends came to 7 bases. Remarks on this clone: What it binds is not known.

Repertoires were generated with immunoSEQ multiplex PCR, while TCRdb's copy carries only in-frame clones and drops some. Of under 35,000 clones detected, 75% to 90% appear once; the ten largest clones hold 0.5% to 0.85%. This TCR derives from a human donor in good health. The chain carries TRBV28 and TRBJ2-6; D ambiguous. Specimen: memory (CD45RA-) CD4+ T cells from blood. Here the CDR3 reads CASRAQGANVLTF. The CDR3 DNA sequence: TGTGCCAGCAGGGCTCAGGGGGCCAACGTCCTGACTTTC.